A single sample gave rise to the 25 T cell receptor beta chains below, sequenced in a study of blood T cell repertoires in COVID-19. Profiled with immunoSEQ multiplex PCR; TCRdb holds only in-frame clones, not every one. The table lists 300,000 to 400,000 clones, roughly 88% of them singletons. The sequenced sample consisted of PBMCs or T cells enriched from blood (not recorded which). Every receptor here comes from a woman in her twenties or thirties with acute COVID-19.

This clone was observed a single time. This chain uses TRBV18 with TRBJ1-3; D not resolved. Germline V gives CDR1 KGHSH, CDR2 LQKENI. The length of the CDR3 is 14 residues. V was pared by 6 bases and J by 0 bases, with 9 bases between. CDR3 amino acids: CASSSLVSGNTIYF. The CDR3 coding sequence is TGTGCCAGCTCGTCTCTAGTCTCTGGAAACACCATATATTTT.

This clone was observed a single time. V usage is TRBV11-3 and J usage is TRBJ2-1; TRBD1 aligns across 7 bases. This CDR3 region has 15 residues. Germline loops: CDR1 SGHNT, CDR2 YENEEA. The V gene end was trimmed by 5 bases and the J gene end by 4 bases; junction bases not matched to a gene: 8. The CDR3 loop reads CASSHRQGPYNEQFF. CDR3 bases: TGTGCCAGCAGCCACAGACAGGGCCCTTACAATGAGCAGTTCTTC. Variable domain in full (rest from reference TRBV11-3 and TRBJ2-1): EAGVVQSPRYKIIEKKQPVAFWCNPISGHNTLYWYLQNLGQGPELLIRYENEEAVDDSQLPKDRFSAERLKGVDSTLKIQPAELGDSAVYLCASSHRQGPYNEQFFGPGTRLTVL.

The V and J genes are TRBV7-2 and TRBJ2-7; TRBD1 matches at 9 bases. This CDR3 is built from 14 residues. Per germline, CDR1 SGHTA and CDR2 FQGNSA. J gave up 1 base and V 5 bases, and 3 bases lay outside the gene matches. The CDR3: CASSHRGLSYEQYF. The CDR3 region has the DNA TGTGCCAGCAGCCACAGGGGGCTTTCCTACGAGCAGTACTTC.

This clone occurred once. V is TRBV6-4 and J is TRBJ1-5, with a possible D match to TRBD1 (5 bases). The CDR3 spans 14 residues. From germline, CDR1 is MRHNA and CDR2 SNTAGT. The V end was cut by 0 bases, the J end by 7 bases, with 10 bases between. The CDR3 protein is CASSDSWGVQPQHF. For the CDR3, the DNA is TGTGCCAGCAGTGACTCATGGGGGGTCCAGCCCCAGCATTTT.

The genes are TRBV6-1 and TRBJ2-7, with a tentative D call TRBD1 (7 bases). The ends were cut back, 3 bases at V and 7 bases at J, with 19 bases in the middle. Per the germline V gene, CDR1 is MNHNS and CDR2 is SASEGT. This CDR3 has 15 amino acids. Written as DNA, the CDR3 is TGTGCCAGCAGTGACGCGGGGCAGGGGGTTCTGGAGCAGTACTTC. It codes for CASSDAGQGVLEQYF.

This sequence joins TRBV30 and TRBJ1-1; D perhaps matches TRBD1 (5 bases). The V and J ends lost 7 bases and 7 bases respectively, with 13 bases between them. Germline lookup yields CDR1 GTSNPN and CDR2 SVGIG (reference sequence). The CDR3 sequence is 11 residues long. The CDR3 spells CASAIQVEAFF. The CDR3 nucleotides read TGTGCCTCAGCCATACAGGTTGAAGCTTTCTTT.

This sequence joins TRBV5-6 and TRBJ2-7, with D perhaps matching TRBD2 (6 bases). From germline, CDR1 is SGHDT and CDR2 YYEEEE. V was pared by 5 bases and J by 0 bases, with 12 bases between. This CDR3 spans 14 amino acids. The CDR3 DNA follows: TGTGCCAGCAGATTAAGCGGGTACTCCTACGAGCAGTACTTC. Translation: CASRLSGYSYEQYF. The complete variable domain, with remaining parts taken from reference TRBV5-6 and TRBJ2-7, reads DAGVTQSPTHLIKTRGQQVTLRCSPKSGHDTVSWYQQALGQGPQFIFQYYEEEERQRGNFPDRFSGHQFPNYSSELNVNALLLGDSALYLCASRLSGYSYEQYFGPGTRLTVT.

The chain's CDR3 is CASAGSTDTQYF. The CDR3 nucleotides read TGTGCCAGCGCCGGGTCGACAGATACGCAGTATTTT. J is TRBJ2-3 and V is TRBV12-3 or TRBV12-4; D uncertain. Trimming removed 8 bases at V and 3 bases at J, with 9 bases between. The CDR3 contains 12 residues.

The chain uses TRBV30 and TRBJ2-3; TRBD2 aligns across 7 bases. The junction had 8 bases not matched to a gene; V was cut back by 4 bases and J by 1 base. Germline-derived CDR1 and CDR2 are GTSNPN and SVGIG (reference sequence). The CDR3 consists of 15 residues. The CDR3 reads CAWTTSGGRTDTQYF. DNA for the CDR3: TGTGCCTGGACCACCTCGGGGGGACGCACAGATACGCAGTATTTT.

The chain joins TRBV5-6 to TRBJ1-3, with 9 positions matching TRBD1. Germline V CDR1 and CDR2: SGHDT, YYEEEE. J gave up 7 bases and V 3 bases, and 2 bases lay outside the gene matches. The CDR3 contains 13 residues. As DNA, the CDR3 is TGTGCCAGCAGCTGGGGGACAGGGAACACCATATATTTT. Translating gives CASSWGTGNTIYF.

The chain links TRBV18 to TRBJ1-3, with 7 bases identical to TRBD1. The V gene's germline CDR1 is KGHSH and CDR2 LQKENI. This CDR3 is 15 amino acids long. The trim removed 4 bases at V and 0 bases at J, leaving 3 bases unmatched. CDR3 amino acids: CASSQTGNSGNTIYF. The DNA for the CDR3 is TGTGCCAGCTCACAGACAGGGAACTCTGGAAACACCATATATTTT.

The rearrangement links TRBV5-1 to TRBJ1-2; the match to TRBD1 covers 7 bases. The germline V gene encodes CDR1 SGHRS and CDR2 YFSETQ. V was clipped by 0 bases and J by 3 bases; unmatched bases: 8. CDR3 length: 16 residues. The chain's CDR3 is CASSLEGGREHYGYTF. Here the CDR3 DNA reads TGCGCCAGCAGCTTGGAAGGGGGCAGGGAGCACTATGGCTACACCTTC. The variable domain in full, completed from reference TRBV5-1 and TRBJ1-2, reads KAGVTQTPRYLIKTRGQQVTLSCSPISGHRSVSWYQQTPGQGLQFLFEYFSETQRNKGNFPGRFSGRQFSNSRSEMNVSTLELGDSALYLCASSLEGGREHYGYTFGSGTRLTVV.

This clone was found once. The CDR3 bases are TGTGCCTGGAACCGGGGGGGCTCCTACAATGAGCAGTTCTTC. Translating it yields CAWNRGGSYNEQFF. The chain couples TRBV30 to TRBJ2-1, with TRBD2 identical over 8 bases. CDR1 and CDR2 from the germline V gene are GTSNPN and SVGIG (reference sequence). The CDR3 has 14 amino acids. Trimming removed 4 bases from V and 0 bases from J; junction bases left unmatched: 2.

The genes are TRBV6-5 and TRBJ1-1; D gene ambiguous. V was trimmed by 7 bases and J by 5 bases, leaving 8 bases between them. CDR3 size: 11 residues. The V gene's germline CDR1 is MNHEY and CDR2 SVGAGI. CDR3 residues: CASKWETEAFF. CDR3 sequence (DNA): TGTGCCAGCAAATGGGAGACTGAAGCTTTCTTT.

The rearrangement links TRBV18 to TRBJ2-7; TRBD2 matches at 12 bases. Germline V gene lookup returns CDR1 KGHSH and CDR2 LQKENI. Trimming at V came to 4 bases and at J to 2 bases, leaving 9 bases not matched to a gene. This CDR3 is 17 amino acids long. The CDR3 spells CASSQRDLAGGPYEQYF. The CDR3 bases are TGTGCCAGCTCACAAAGGGACCTAGCGGGGGGGCCCTACGAGCAGTACTTC.

The chain has TRBV9 and TRBJ1-2; 8 bases line up with TRBD1. CDR3 length equals 15 residues. Germline CDR1 and CDR2: SGDLS and YYNGEE. Losses at the gene ends were 4 bases for V and 4 bases for J; bases not matched to a gene: 9. The CDR3 region has the DNA TGTGCCAGCAGCCCCCGGGACAGGAGAAGCTATGGCTACACCTTC. Its translation: CASSPRDRRSYGYTF. Complete variable domain (other parts from reference TRBV9 and TRBJ1-2): DSGVTQTPKHLITATGQRVTLRCSPRSGDLSVYWYQQSLDQGLQFLIQYYNGEERAKGNILERFSAQQFPDLHSELNLSSLELGDSALYFCASSPRDRRSYGYTFGSGTRLTVV.

The chain joins TRBV5-1 to TRBJ2-3; no clear D. There are 14 residues in the CDR3. Germline loops: CDR1 SGHRS, CDR2 YFSETQ. Trimming took 4 bases from V and 4 from J, leaving 13 bases between them. The CDR3 nucleotides are TGCGCCAGCAGCACGATGCAGATATCAGATACGCAGTATTTT. It yields the protein CASSTMQISDTQYF.

The rearrangement joins TRBV5-1 to TRBJ2-4; TRBD2 matches 11 bases. This CDR3 has 16 residues. The junction had 7 bases not matched to a gene; V was cut back by 0 bases and J by 8 bases. Germline CDR1 SGHRS, CDR2 YFSETQ. Here the CDR3 reads CASSLGLAGQTDIQYF. In DNA form, the CDR3 reads TGCGCCAGCAGCTTGGGACTAGCGGGGCAGACGGACATTCAGTACTTC.

The J gene is TRBJ2-7, the V gene TRBV2, with 9 bases that match TRBD1. Germline lookup yields CDR1 SNHLY and CDR2 FYNNEI. CDR3 size: 14 residues. Losses at the gene ends were 6 bases for V and 7 bases for J; bases not matched to a gene: 10. The CDR3 bases are TGTGCCAGCAGGAGGACAGGGGTTTCGGAGGAGCAGTACTTC. Translating it yields CASRRTGVSEEQYF.

V gene TRBV18 combines with J gene TRBJ1-2; a possible D gene is TRBD1 (5 bases). This CDR3 is 15 amino acids long. The germline V gene has CDR1 KGHSH and CDR2 LQKENI. V was pared by 3 bases and J by 3 bases, with 14 bases between. This CDR3 is CASSPTWGSDYGYTF. The CDR3 region has the DNA TGTGCCAGCTCACCGACCTGGGGCAGTGACTATGGCTACACCTTC.

The CDR3 sequence: CATSDLGVDTGELFF. CDR3 in DNA: TGTGCCACCAGTGACCTCGGGGTAGACACCGGGGAGCTGTTTTTT. The chain combines TRBV24-1 with TRBJ2-2; D might be TRBD2 (5 bases). Germline V gene lookup returns CDR1 KGHDR and CDR2 SFDVKD. This CDR3 region has 15 residues. V lost 4 bases, J lost 3 bases, and 11 bases lay in between.

V usage is TRBV21-1 and J usage is TRBJ1-3. TRBV21-1 represents a pseudogene. The CDR3 spans 16 residues. CDR3 coding DNA: TGTGCCAGCAGCAAAGGGGAGGGGTTAGGAGGAAACACCATATATTTT. Its protein is CASSKGEGLGGNTIYF.

The rearrangement joins TRBV3-1 (or the pseudogene TRBV3-2) to TRBJ1-2, with TRBD1 matching 8 bases. Germline CDR1 reads LGHDT; CDR2 reads YNNKEL (reference sequence). Trimming cost V 3 bases and J 4 bases; bases outside gene matches: 4. This CDR3 contains 14 residues. CDR3 bases: TGTGCCAGCAGCCACTTGGACAGGGCCTATGGCTACACCTTC. Encoded protein: CASSHLDRAYGYTF.

The CDR3 reads CASSPRTGFEQYF. Written as DNA, the CDR3 is TGTGCCAGCAGCCCGAGGACAGGGTTCGAGCAGTACTTC. The rearrangement joins TRBV9 to TRBJ2-7; 8 nucleotides agree with TRBD1. This CDR3 spans 13 amino acids. In germline, CDR1 is SGDLS, CDR2 YYNGEE. The J segment lost 6 bases and the V segment lost 4 bases, leaving 6 bases of the junction unmatched.

The chain has TRBV5-6 and TRBJ2-1, with TRBD1 matching over 7 bases. This CDR3 spans 15 amino acids. After removal of 3 bases from V and 10 bases from J, the junction contained 13 bases not matched to a gene. Germline CDR1 is SGHDT and CDR2 is YYEEEE. This chain's CDR3 is CASSSSLLDRAEQFF. The CDR3 region has the DNA TGTGCCAGCAGCTCCAGTCTCTTAGACAGGGCCGAGCAGTTCTTC. Together with reference TRBV5-6 and TRBJ2-1, the CDR3 gives the full variable domain: DAGVTQSPTHLIKTRGQQVTLRCSPKSGHDTVSWYQQALGQGPQFIFQYYEEEERQRGNFPDRFSGHQFPNYSSELNVNALLLGDSALYLCASSSSLLDRAEQFFGPGTRLTVL.